These 28 T cell receptor beta chains came from one sample sequenced in a study of blood T cell repertoires in COVID-19. Using immunoSEQ multiplex PCR, the repertoire was profiled, and TCRdb retains in-frame clones only, with some absent. Of 150,000 to 200,000 clones in the sample, around nine tenths were seen once. Sequencing was carried out using peripheral blood. The receptor set was obtained from a woman aged 65 to 85 with COVID-19, enrolled during active disease.

This chain joins TRBV27 and TRBJ1-3; unclear D gene. Germline CDR1 reads MNHEY; CDR2 reads SMNVEV (reference sequence). The CDR3 runs 17 residues. V was trimmed by 5 bases and J by 0 bases, leaving 17 bases between them. This CDR3 is CASSPDTSRLSGNTIYF. CDR3 nucleotides: TGTGCCAGCAGTCCTGACACGTCCCGGCTCTCTGGAAACACCATATATTTT.

The J gene is TRBJ1-1, the V gene TRBV29-1, with D unclear. This CDR3 is 13 amino acids long. V lost 1 base and J lost 1, with 7 bases in between. CDR1 SQVTM and CDR2 ANQGSEA come from the germline V gene. Written as DNA, the CDR3 is TGCAGCGTTGAAGTGGGCTGGAACACTGAAGCTTTCTTT. The encoded protein is CSVEVGWNTEAFF. Filled out from reference TRBV29-1 and TRBJ1-1, the complete variable domain reads SAVISQKPSRDICQRGTSLTIQCQVDSQVTMMFWYRQQPGQSLTLIATANQGSEATYESGFVIDKFPISRPNLTFSTLTVSNMSPEDSSIYLCSVEVGWNTEAFFGQGTRLTVV.

V usage is TRBV18 and J usage is TRBJ1-3, with D tentatively TRBD1 (6 bases). V was clipped by 0 bases and J by 0 bases, with 15 bases between them. This CDR3 is built from 18 residues. CDR1 and CDR2 from the germline V gene are KGHSH and LQKENI. The DNA of the CDR3 is TGTGCCAGCTCACCACCGGGCGTGCAGGGGAGCTCTGGAAACACCATATATTTT. It encodes CASSPPGVQGSSGNTIYF.

The chain joins TRBV3-1 (or the pseudogene TRBV3-2) to TRBJ1-6, with a weak D call TRBD1 (5 bases). From germline, CDR1 is LGHDT and CDR2 YNNKEL (reference sequence). The CDR3 runs to 15 residues. The V gene lost 4 bases and the J gene lost 8 bases, with 15 bases spanning the gap. CDR3 sequence reads: CASSLSAGWDSPLHF. CDR3 DNA: TGTGCCAGCAGCCTATCGGCAGGGTGGGATTCACCCCTCCACTTT.

The chain joins TRBV6-2 or TRBV6-3 to TRBJ2-1; no reliable D call. Deletions cut 4 bases from V and 5 bases from J, with 9 bases between. Germline loops: CDR1 MNHEY, CDR2 SVGEGT. The CDR3 length is 13 residues. The CDR3 DNA reads as TGTGCCAGCAGTTTTACGCCGGACAATGAGCAGTTCTTC. Translating gives CASSFTPDNEQFF.

The gene calls are TRBV2 and TRBJ2-1; D possibly corresponds to TRBD2 (6 bases). V lost 7 bases, J lost 8 bases, and 9 bases lay in between. The CDR3 is 11 residues long. Germline V lookup: CDR1 SNHLY, CDR2 FYNNEI. The CDR3 is CASKTSYEQFF. Written as DNA, the CDR3 is TGTGCCAGCAAGACTAGTTATGAGCAGTTCTTC.

This clone was observed a handful of times. The chain is built from TRBV4-1 and TRBJ1-5; 11 bases are a match to TRBD1. CDR1 and CDR2 (germline): MGHRA, YSYEKL. V lost 2 bases, J lost 3 bases, and 9 bases stayed unmatched. The CDR3 sequence is 18 residues long. In DNA, the CDR3 is TGCGCCAGCAGCCAAACGCCGGGACAGGGGGTTGACAATCAGCCCCAGCATTTT. Protein product: CASSQTPGQGVDNQPQHF.

This clone was detected only a few times. The chain has TRBV11-2 and TRBJ2-7; TRBD2 might be the D (6 bases). Germline V gene lookup returns CDR1 SGHAT and CDR2 FQNNGV. The length of the CDR3 is 14 residues. The V end lost 1 base, the J end lost 2 bases, and 9 bases lay between the germline ends. As DNA, the CDR3 is TGTGCCAGCAGCTTAGCCGGGGGTCCCTACGAGCAGTACTTC. Protein sequence: CASSLAGGPYEQYF.

The chain couples TRBV6-2 or TRBV6-3 to TRBJ2-7, with a weak D call TRBD1 (6 bases). CDR1 is MNHEY and CDR2 is SVGEGT in the germline V gene. There are 15 residues in the CDR3. Trimming cost V 3 bases and J 3 bases, with 15 bases left between them. CDR3: CASSYPPRGSYEQYF. CDR3 nucleotide sequence: TGTGCCAGCAGTTATCCCCCCAGGGGCAGCTACGAGCAGTACTTC.

Points on this clone: One junction end does not reproduce the germline sequence, and a read error may be involved. The chain joins TRBV28 to TRBJ1-2; D is possibly TRBD1 (5 bases). Germline values: CDR1 MDHEN, CDR2 SYDVKM. CDR3 length: 14 amino acids. This chain's CDR3 is CASTLPRDNYGYTF. For the CDR3, the DNA is TGTGCCAGCACTTTACCCAGGGATAACTATGGCTACACCTTC.

This clone is a singleton in its sample. This chain connects TRBV28 to TRBJ1-2; D remains ambiguous. CDR3 length equals 11 residues. Per germline, CDR1 MDHEN and CDR2 SYDVKM. Trimming removed 6 bases at V and 8 bases at J, with 10 bases between. The chain's CDR3 is CASRTGVGYTF. DNA for the CDR3: TGTGCCAGCAGGACTGGAGTCGGCTACACCTTC.

The V and J genes are TRBV30 and TRBJ2-3, with D tentatively TRBD2 (7 bases). The CDR3 consists of 14 residues. Germline V gives CDR1 GTSNPN, CDR2 SVGIG (reference sequence). Trimming stripped 8 bases from V and 1 base from J, with 16 bases between. The CDR3 DNA is TGTGCCAGCTCGGGGGGCAGTCGCACAGATACGCAGTATTTT. As protein: CASSGGSRTDTQYF.

The V and J genes are TRBV19 and TRBJ2-3; TRBD2 is a possible D gene (6 bases). The germline V gene encodes CDR1 LNHDA and CDR2 SQIVND (reference sequence). V was pared by 4 bases and J by 6 bases, with 14 bases between. The CDR3 extends over 14 amino acids. The DNA of the CDR3 is TGTGCCAGTAGTAGAGGCCCCCGGGGGGATACGCAGTATTTT. This gives the protein CASSRGPRGDTQYF. The full variable domain, in which reference TRBV19 and TRBJ2-3 provide the parts outside the CDR3, is DGGITQSPKYLFRKEGQNVTLSCEQNLNHDAMYWYRQDPGQGLRLIYYSQIVNDFQKGDIAEGYSVSREKKESFPLTVTSAQKNPTAFYLCASSRGPRGDTQYFGPGTRLTVL.

The genes are TRBV24-1 and TRBJ1-4; TRBD1 might be the D (6 bases). V dropped 4 bases and J dropped 4 bases, with 9 bases sitting between them. Germline CDR1 is KGHDR and CDR2 is SFDVKD. The CDR3 runs 14 residues. In DNA form, the CDR3 reads TGTGCCACCAGTGACACAGGGAGTAATGAAAAACTGTTTTTT. Protein sequence: CATSDTGSNEKLFF.

This chain links TRBV5-1 with TRBJ1-1, with D unclear. Germline V lookup: CDR1 SGHRS, CDR2 YFSETQ. The CDR3 runs to 15 residues. Trimming shortened V by 5 bases and J by 0 bases, and 14 bases separated the two germline ends. The CDR3 is CASREWRGLNTEAFF. CDR3 DNA sequence: TGCGCCAGCAGGGAGTGGCGAGGGTTGAACACTGAAGCTTTCTTT.

This clone has just one count. V is TRBV6-1 and J is TRBJ2-5, with TRBD2 identical over 8 bases. The CDR3 consists of 16 residues. In germline, CDR1 is MNHNS, CDR2 SASEGT. V lost 2 bases to trimming and J lost 1 base; unmatched junction nucleotides: 6. The CDR3 loop is CASSERLANRQETQYF. As DNA, the CDR3 is TGTGCCAGCAGTGAACGACTAGCGAACCGCCAAGAGACCCAGTACTTC.

This chain uses TRBV3-1 (or the pseudogene TRBV3-2) with TRBJ1-2; TRBD1 is a possible D gene (5 bases). The ends were cut back, 2 bases at V and 0 bases at J, with 10 bases in the middle. CDR1 is LGHDT, CDR2 YNNKEL, per germline (reference sequence). The CDR3 totals 15 residues. The chain's CDR3 is CASSQLDRANYGYTF. CDR3 nucleotide sequence: TGTGCCAGCAGCCAACTAGACAGAGCTAACTATGGCTACACCTTC.

The rearrangement joins TRBV11-2 to TRBJ2-5; 8 nucleotides line up with TRBD1. Germline-derived CDR1 and CDR2 are SGHAT and FQNNGV. The CDR3 loop spans 14 amino acids. Trimming at V came to 6 bases and at J to 1 base, leaving 4 bases not matched to a gene. The CDR3 DNA follows: TGTGCCAGCAGGGGGACAGGAATCCAAGAGACCCAGTACTTC. As protein: CASRGTGIQETQYF.

This chain joins TRBV18 and TRBJ1-1; no reliable D call. The CDR3 is made up of 14 amino acids. Germline CDR1 reads KGHSH; CDR2 reads LQKENI. V was trimmed by 3 bases and J by 6 bases, leaving 14 bases between them. The chain's CDR3 is CASSPQAGFSEAFF. In nucleotides, the CDR3 is TGTGCCAGCTCACCCCAGGCGGGTTTTTCTGAAGCTTTCTTT.

This clone has a single count. The chain carries TRBV18 and TRBJ2-1, with TRBD2 as a possible D gene (6 bases). The CDR3 spans 15 residues. The V end was cut by 6 bases, the J end by 4 bases, with 16 bases between. Germline CDR1 KGHSH, CDR2 LQKENI. CDR3 region: CASSPAEGRYNEQFF. Here the CDR3 DNA reads TGTGCCAGCTCCCCCGCCGAAGGGAGGTACAATGAGCAGTTCTTC.

V usage is TRBV5-1 and J usage is TRBJ2-7; 8 bases agree with TRBD1. CDR1 is SGHRS, CDR2 YFSETQ, per germline. Trimming at V came to 8 bases and at J to 3 bases, leaving 7 bases not matched to a gene. This CDR3 contains 13 residues. CDR3 sequence: CASVGTGVYEQYF. CDR3 bases: TGCGCCAGTGTCGGGACAGGTGTCTACGAGCAGTACTTC.

The chain employs TRBV19 and TRBJ1-2, with D uncertain. Trimming stripped 3 bases from V and 8 bases from J, with 7 bases between. Germline V gives CDR1 LNHDA, CDR2 SQIVND (reference sequence). This CDR3 has 11 residues. DNA for the CDR3: TGTGCCAGTAGTATCGGCGGGGGCTACACCTTC. Its translation: CASSIGGGYTF.

The rearrangement uses TRBV7-3 and TRBJ1-1, with D maybe TRBD1 (6 bases). The germline V gene has CDR1 SGHTA and CDR2 FQGTGA. V dropped 5 bases and J dropped 1 base, with 14 bases sitting between them. This CDR3 is 15 amino acids long. CDR3 coding DNA: TGTGCCAGCAGCCCTACAACACAGGGGAACACTGAAGCTTTCTTT. This sequence encodes CASSPTTQGNTEAFF.

This sequence joins TRBV5-1 and TRBJ1-1, with D possibly being TRBD1 (5 bases). The ends were cut back, 5 bases at V and 5 bases at J, with 16 bases in the middle. CDR1 is SGHRS and CDR2 is YFSETQ in the germline V gene. CDR3 length: 14 residues. CDR3 bases: TGCGCCAGCAGACCCGGCAGGGAGGGGACTGAAGCTTTCTTT. This sequence encodes CASRPGREGTEAFF.

This chain connects TRBV10-1 to TRBJ1-2, with 8 bases lining up with TRBD1. J lost 6 bases, V lost 8 bases, and 11 bases had no gene match. CDR1 WNHNN and CDR2 SYGVQD come from the germline V gene (reference sequence). The CDR3 is 14 residues long. The CDR3 coding sequence is TGCGCCAGCCGGGACAGGCATCACCAAGATGGCTACACCTTC. It codes for CASRDRHHQDGYTF.

The rearrangement links TRBV15 to TRBJ2-5, with TRBD1 identical over 8 bases. Germline CDR1 is LNHNV and CDR2 is YYDKDF (reference sequence). Germline trimming cut 4 bases from V and 5 bases from J; bases unmatched to any gene: 6. CDR3 length: 14 residues. The CDR3 coding sequence is TGTGCCACCAGCACAGGGGGCGCAAAGGAGACCCAGTACTTC. Translated: CATSTGGAKETQYF.

The rearrangement joins TRBV11-3 to TRBJ2-1; D might be TRBD1 (5 bases). CDR3 length equals 14 residues. Germline loops: CDR1 SGHNT, CDR2 YENEEA. Trimming took 2 bases from V and 6 from J, leaving 11 bases between them. The CDR3 nucleotides are TGTGCCAGCAGCTTATTTCGGACAAGCAATGAGCAGTTCTTC. Its protein product is CASSLFRTSNEQFF.

The chain employs TRBV5-8 and TRBJ2-7; D perhaps matches TRBD1 (6 bases). The germline gives CDR1 SGHTS, CDR2 YDEGEE. V dropped 4 bases and J dropped 5 bases, with 10 bases sitting between them. The length of the CDR3 is 12 residues. The DNA for the CDR3 is TGTGCCAGCAGCAACAGGGTCCACGAGCAGTACTTC. Protein sequence: CASSNRVHEQYF.